Shown below are 20 T cell receptor beta chains from a single sample sequenced in a study of identical twins. Via MiXCR, TCRdb re-called the 5' RACE reads, giving one row per CDR3 protein. The sample has about 280,000 distinct CDR3 sequences, roughly 8.6% seen once; the top ten hold approximately 2.1%. These same data were also listed under a study on yellow fever vaccine responses in identical twins.

What was sequenced was memory (CD45RO+) T cells sorted from blood. The receptors originated from a woman aged 18-29 years in good health.

The chain couples TRBV28 to TRBJ2-7; D unclear. The CDR3 loop spans 12 amino acids. The ends were cut back, 2 bases at V and 9 bases at J, with 11 bases in the middle. In germline, CDR1 is MDHEN, CDR2 SYDVKM. The CDR3 reads CASSLLVGRQYF. The CDR3 coding sequence is TGTGCCAGCAGTTTACTCGTGGGCAGGCAGTACTTC.

This clonotype occurred many times. The chain joins TRBV7-8 to TRBJ2-1, with D possibly matching TRBD2 (6 bases). Germline V lookup: CDR1 SGHVS, CDR2 FQNEAQ. V lost 1 base, J lost 1 base, and 20 bases lay in between. The CDR3 contains 19 residues. CDR3 bases: TGTGCCAGCAGCTTAGGGACGCTAGCGAACTCTCCTTCCTACAATGAGCAGTTCTTC. Protein: CASSLGTLANSPSYNEQFF. The whole variable domain, remainder taken from reference TRBV7-8 and TRBJ2-1, is GAGVSQSPRYKVAKRGQDVALRCDPISGHVSLFWYQQALGQGPEFLTYFQNEAQLDKSGLPSDRFFAERPEGSVSTLKIQRTQQEDSAVYLCASSLGTLANSPSYNEQFFGPGTRLTVL.

Turning to this clonotype: The conserved phenylalanine or tryptophan is not found at the CDR3 terminus, so this likely reflects a read error. It is unclear where the CDR3 begins or ends on the DNA, so no DNA is shown, and the CDR3 is as TCRdb lists it. The chain recombines TRBV20-1 with TRBJ2-5; the table assigns TRBD2, which was not confirmed against the DNA. Ends included, the CDR3 has 15 residues. Germline loops: CDR1 DFQATT, CDR2 SNEGSKA (reference sequence). CDR3 protein: CSARSSGGDQETQSV.

The rearrangement links TRBV27 to TRBJ2-6; TRBD1 matches at 7 bases. Unmatched junction bases numbered 13, after V lost 5 bases and J lost 0 bases. Germline-derived CDR1 and CDR2 are MNHEY and SMNVEV (reference sequence). CDR3 size: 19 residues. The CDR3 reads CASSTSRTGNYSGANVLTF. The DNA of the CDR3 is TGTGCCAGCAGTACCTCCCGGACAGGCAACTACTCTGGGGCCAACGTCCTGACTTTC.

This clonotype came up a few times. The V gene is TRBV6-2 or TRBV6-3, the J gene TRBJ2-1, with TRBD2 matching over 8 bases. The CDR3 runs 13 residues. V gave up 1 base and J gave up 12 bases; unmatched junction bases: 5. The germline CDR1 and CDR2 sequences are MNHEY and SVGEGT. The CDR3 DNA sequence: TGTGCCAGCAGTTACTTGACTAGCGCAGCGCAGTTCTTC. Its translation is CASSYLTSAAQFF.

This clonotype was seen at least ten times. The rearrangement links TRBV15 to TRBJ2-1; tentatively, D is TRBD2 (5 bases). Germline CDR1 is LNHNV and CDR2 is YYDKDF (reference sequence). The CDR3 runs 15 residues. Trimming cost V 0 bases and J 2 bases, with 8 bases left between them. Here the CDR3 reads CATSREAGTYNEQFF. The CDR3 DNA reads TGTGCCACCAGCAGAGAGGCCGGGACCTACAATGAGCAGTTCTTC.

This clonotype was seen a few times. The chain is built from TRBV20-1 and TRBJ2-3; D possibly uses TRBD1 or TRBD2 (6 bases each). The CDR3 is made up of 14 amino acids. Germline values: CDR1 DFQATT, CDR2 SNEGSKA (reference sequence). Trimming left V 2 bases short and J 2 bases short, with 11 bases between. The CDR3 region is CSARSGAFTDTQYF. The CDR3 DNA reads as TGCAGTGCTAGATCGGGGGCCTTCACAGATACGCAGTATTTT.

This clonotype was seen a few times. The CDR3 reads CASRMGRERSEAFF. In nucleotides, the CDR3 is TGTGCCAGCAGAATGGGACGTGAACGGTCTGAAGCTTTCTTT. The gene calls are TRBV2 and TRBJ1-1, with D maybe TRBD1 (5 bases). Trimming left V 6 bases short and J 6 bases short, with 17 bases between. The CDR3 loop spans 14 amino acids. CDR1 is SNHLY and CDR2 is FYNNEI in the germline V gene.

This clonotype appeared many times. The chain couples TRBV20-1 to TRBJ1-1; D not certain. Trimming stripped 0 bases from V and 1 base from J, with 12 bases between. CDR1 DFQATT and CDR2 SNEGSKA come from the germline V gene (reference sequence). This CDR3 comprises 15 residues. CDR3 region: CSARDQPSRNTEAFF. Here the CDR3 DNA reads TGCAGTGCTAGAGATCAACCCAGTCGGAACACTGAAGCTTTCTTT.

This clonotype was detected many times. The chain joins TRBV5-1 to TRBJ2-1; D remains ambiguous. Per the germline V gene, CDR1 is SGHRS and CDR2 is YFSETQ. V was clipped by 3 bases and J by 5 bases, with 15 bases between them. The CDR3 totals 15 residues. The CDR3, as DNA: TGCGCCAGCAGCTCCTTATCGGGCTATAACAATGAGCAGTTCTTC. It translates to CASSSLSGYNNEQFF.

This clonotype occurred a few times. This chain uses TRBV12-3 or TRBV12-4 with TRBJ2-5; TRBD2 agrees at 8 bases. The CDR3 has 19 amino acids. J was trimmed by 0 bases and V by 3 bases; bases with no gene match: 15. CDR3 sequence (DNA): TGTGCCAGCAGTTTGATCGTTCTAGGTTCGGGAGGGTACCAAGAGACCCAGTACTTC. Amino acid sequence: CASSLIVLGSGGYQETQYF.

This chain connects TRBV25-1 to TRBJ2-5; D tentatively fits TRBD1 or TRBD2 (5 bases each). Between the trimmed V and J ends, which lost 2 bases and 5 bases, there was a span of 18 bases. CDR1 MGHDK and CDR2 SYGVNS come from the germline V gene. This CDR3 contains 16 residues. CDR3 region: CASSELHSGTGETQYF. The CDR3 DNA follows: TGTGCCAGCAGTGAACTACACTCAGGGACCGGGGAGACCCAGTACTTC.

This clonotype has a count of ten or more. The chain's CDR3 is CASRTSGSGEQYF. CDR3 bases: TGTGCCAGCCGAACTAGCGGGAGTGGGGAGCAGTACTTC. V gene TRBV7-8 combines with J gene TRBJ2-7; 11 nucleotides match TRBD2. CDR1 and CDR2 from the germline V gene are SGHVS and FQNEAQ. The CDR3 consists of 13 residues. After removal of 8 bases from V and 7 bases from J, the junction contained 7 bases not matched to a gene.

The chain is built from TRBV7-2 and TRBJ1-6; 10 nucleotides align to TRBD1. V was pared by 5 bases and J by 8 bases, with 6 bases of the junction left unmatched. CDR1 SGHTA and CDR2 FQGNSA come from the germline V gene. The CDR3 spans 15 residues. Written as DNA, the CDR3 is TGTGCCAGCAGCCTCTCGGGACAGGGGTATTCACCCCTCCACTTT. Translating it yields CASSLSGQGYSPLHF.

This clonotype was recorded many times. The gene calls are TRBV5-4 and TRBJ2-5, with 7 bases identical to TRBD2. The germline V gene encodes CDR1 SGHNT and CDR2 YYREEE (reference sequence). The CDR3 extends over 15 amino acids. J was trimmed by 3 bases and V by 4 bases; bases with no gene match: 9. CDR3 nucleotide sequence: TGTGCCAGCAGCCCGCAGGGACTACCCGAAGAGACCCAGTACTTC. It is translated as CASSPQGLPEETQYF.

The table lists this clonotype with a few counts. The V and J genes are TRBV7-6 and TRBJ2-2; D gene ambiguous. The CDR3 spans 13 residues. Germline-derived CDR1 and CDR2 are SGHVS and FNYEAQ. Trimming stripped 1 base from V and 9 bases from J, with 9 bases between. The DNA for the CDR3 is TGTGCCAGCAGCTTAGTAGGTGGCCGGGAGCTGTTTTTT. Encoded protein: CASSLVGGRELFF.

This clonotype appeared many times. The chain links TRBV12-3 or TRBV12-4 to TRBJ2-1; TRBD1 aligns across 10 bases. This CDR3 has 14 amino acids. The V segment lost 8 bases and the J segment 5 bases; nucleotides outside the gene matches: 6. This chain's CDR3 is CASGGTGVNNEQFF. CDR3 coding DNA: TGTGCCAGCGGGGGGACAGGGGTAAACAATGAGCAGTTCTTC.

The chain links TRBV5-1 to TRBJ2-7; D is uncertain. The CDR3 is 14 amino acids. CDR1 is SGHRS and CDR2 is YFSETQ in the germline V gene. V gave up 4 bases and J gave up 1 base, with 12 bases separating them. CDR3 nucleotide sequence: TGCGCCAGCAGCCAACGGCGTGCTTCCTACGAGCAGTACTTC. It yields the protein CASSQRRASYEQYF.

This clonotype was detected many times. The rearrangement links TRBV18 to TRBJ2-2; possible D gene TRBD2, 6 bases. V was trimmed by 2 bases and J by 2 bases, leaving 6 bases between them. CDR3 length: 14 residues. CDR1 is KGHSH, CDR2 LQKENI, per germline. CDR3 in amino acids: CASSPGLNTGELFF. CDR3 in DNA: TGTGCCAGCTCACCAGGACTAAACACCGGGGAGCTGTTTTTT.

Only a few counts were recorded for this clonotype. V usage is TRBV6-1 and J usage is TRBJ2-4; 7 bases agree with TRBD2. The ends lost 6 bases at V and 7 bases at J; junction bases unmatched: 3. In germline, CDR1 is MNHNS, CDR2 SASEGT. This CDR3 spans 12 amino acids. This chain's CDR3 is CASSEGGNIQYF. The CDR3 DNA reads TGTGCCAGCAGCGAGGGAGGGAACATTCAGTACTTC.